These T cell receptor beta chains were read from a single sample in a study of blood T cell repertoires in COVID-19. Measured with immunoSEQ multiplex PCR; TCRdb has only the in-frame clones, and not every one. The data show over 100,000 clones, about nine tenths seen once. The material sequenced was peripheral blood. The receptors come from a man in his fifties with acute or convalescent COVID-19. Each CDR3 is given with its conserved first and last residue. The order of the fields is V gene, clone size, D gene, J gene, CDR3 DNA, CDR3 protein. D genes are given only for firm matches. Size values are once, few and many counts, or a class for expanded clones, and some rows have none.

TRBV2	NA	NA	TRBJ1-6	TGTGCCAGCAGTGAAGTGGCGGGGGCAGGTCGGGTTTCACCCCTCCACTTT	CASSEVAGAGRVSPLHF
TRBV19	NA	NA	TRBJ1-5	TGTGCCAGTTCCTTTAGCGAGCAGCCCCAGCATTTT	CASSFSEQPQHF
TRBV5-1	NA	NA	TRBJ1-6	TGCGCCAGCAGCTTGACGACTGTCGGTTATAATTCACCCCTCCACTTT	CASSLTTVGYNSPLHF
TRBV6-5	once	TRBD1	TRBJ1-1	TGTGCCAGCAGCCTCGACAGGGCTACTGAAGCTTTCTTT	CASSLDRATEAFF
TRBV27	NA	NA	TRBJ1-2	TGTGCCAGCAGTTTAGGGCGGGGGGAGTTTTATGGCTACACCTTC	CASSLGRGEFYGYTF
TRBV9	NA	NA	TRBJ2-1	TGTGCCAGCAGCGTAGGTAGTTTGAGCTCCTACAATGAGCAGTTCTTC	CASSVGSLSSYNEQFF
TRBV7-2	NA	TRBD2	TRBJ2-1	TGTGCCAGCAGCTTTACGGGAGGGACACGCAATGAGCAGTTCTTC	CASSFTGGTRNEQFF
TRBV27	once	TRBD1	TRBJ1-6	TGTGCCAGCAGTTCTCGACAGGGGGCCCTAAATTCACCCCTCCACTTT	CASSSRQGALNSPLHF
TRBV29-1	NA	NA	TRBJ1-2	TGCAGCGTTGGGCCGGAGTATGGCTACACCTTC	CSVGPEYGYTF
TRBV19	NA	NA	TRBJ1-1	TGTGCCAGTAGTATAATGGCAGGGAACACTGAAGCTTTCTTT	CASSIMAGNTEAFF
TRBV11-2	NA	NA	TRBJ1-5	TGTGCCAGCAGCTTAGATCCCTTCAATCAGCCCCAGCATTTT	CASSLDPFNQPQHF
TRBV5-1	few	TRBD1	TRBJ1-1	TGCGCCAGCAGCTCGACAGGGCCCCGGGAGGCTTTCTTT	CASSSTGPREAFF
TRBV6-5	NA	TRBD2	TRBJ2-1	TGTGCCAGCAGTTGGAGCGGGGGCACTCCGGCGGAGCAGTTCTTC	CASSWSGGTPAEQFF
TRBV28	NA	TRBD1	TRBJ2-1	TGTGCCAGCAGTCCGAACCCGCCGGGACAGGGCTACAATGAGCAGTTCTTC	CASSPNPPGQGYNEQFF
TRBV7-2	NA	NA	TRBJ1-2	TGTGCCAGCAGCTTGTTAGGGCAGGGGTCCGGCTACACCTTC	CASSLLGQGSGYTF
TRBV5-4	NA	NA	TRBJ2-5	TGTGCCAGCAGCTTCCGCAGTGTGGAGACCCAGTACTTC	CASSFRSVETQYF
TRBV5-1	once	NA	TRBJ2-5	TGCGCCAGCAGCCCCAGCGGGCCAGGGACCCAGTACTTC	CASSPSGPGTQYF
TRBV7-2	NA	TRBD2	TRBJ2-7	TGTGCCAGCAGCTTAGATGGACTAGCGACTCGGGGGCAGTACTTC	CASSLDGLATRGQYF
TRBV5-1	NA	TRBD1	TRBJ2-6	TGCGCCAGCAGCCCTTCGACAGGGAACTCTGGGGCCAACGTCCTGACTTTC	CASSPSTGNSGANVLTF
TRBV19	NA	NA	TRBJ2-5	TGTGCCAGTCGAGAGGTGGGGGCCATGGGGACCCAGTACTTC	CASREVGAMGTQYF